This entry describes one T cell receptor beta chain. These data are taken from a study of shared clonotypes between healthy human individuals. The CDR3 has 20 amino acids. In the authors' methods: Filtering differed for immunoSEQ, which gave only junction sequences without quality scores. Repertoires were generated with immunoSEQ multiplex PCR, while TCRdb's copy carries only in-frame clones and drops some. Clone size and the V and J calls come from that table; the DNA yielded D and trimming. The sample holds about 2.1 million clones, 85% to 95% seen once. The naive CD8 population came from CD45RO-negative cells selected for CCR7, without terminally differentiated effector memory CD45RA+ cells.

The sequence derives from a man aged 18 to 30 in good health. Some clones in this sample may be carry-over from other donors' samples. Sequenced sample: naive CD8+ T cells from PBMCs. The chain links TRBV21-1 to TRBJ1-5; whether TRBD1, the table's D call, matches the DNA was not checked. TRBV21-1 is labeled a pseudogene. The CDR3 coding sequence is TGTGCCAGCAGCAAAACTTGGGTCGCCAGGCCCCCATATAGCAATCAGCCCCAGCATTTT. This codes for CASSKTWVARPPYSNQPQHF.